This T cell receptor (beta chain) came from a study of blood T cell repertoires in COVID-19. Across the whole study: From the United States, Italy and Spain came samples of acute and convalescent COVID-19.

Clones were read by immunoSEQ multiplex PCR, and TCRdb kept only the in-frame ones, dropping some. The sample includes 400,000 or so clones, more than 80% seen only once; the top ten take 1.1%. The trim removed 7 bases at V and 6 bases at J, leaving 12 bases unmatched. Germline V lookup: CDR1 MDHEN, CDR2 SYDVKM. CDR3 length equals 15 residues. Recovered status applied to Cohort 3 donors who had two consecutive negative PCRs. It also applied to those with clearance or with symptom resolution. The receptor comes from a young man who had recovered from COVID-19. The source material was PBMCs or T cells enriched from blood (not recorded which). The chain links TRBV28 to TRBJ1-1; 9 bases match TRBD1. This CDR3 is CASIAAGTGRPEAFF. In nucleotides, the CDR3 is TGTGCCAGCATCGCGGCCGGGACAGGGAGGCCTGAAGCTTTCTTT.